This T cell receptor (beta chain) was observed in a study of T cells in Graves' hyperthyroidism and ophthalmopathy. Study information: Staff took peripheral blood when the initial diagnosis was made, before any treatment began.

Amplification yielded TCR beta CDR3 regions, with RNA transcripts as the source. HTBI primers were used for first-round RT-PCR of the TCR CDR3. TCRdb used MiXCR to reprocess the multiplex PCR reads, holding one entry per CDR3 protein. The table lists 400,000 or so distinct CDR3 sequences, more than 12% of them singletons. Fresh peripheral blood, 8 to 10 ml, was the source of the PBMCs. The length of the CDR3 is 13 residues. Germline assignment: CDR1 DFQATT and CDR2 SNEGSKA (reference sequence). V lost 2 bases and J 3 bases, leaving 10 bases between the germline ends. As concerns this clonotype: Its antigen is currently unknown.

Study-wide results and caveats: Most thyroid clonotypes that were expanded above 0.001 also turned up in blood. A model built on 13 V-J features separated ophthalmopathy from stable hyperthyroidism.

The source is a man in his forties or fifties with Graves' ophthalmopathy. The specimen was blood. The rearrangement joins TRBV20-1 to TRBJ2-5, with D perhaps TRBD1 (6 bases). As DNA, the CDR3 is TGCAGTGCTAGATCAACAGGGAAAGAGACCCAGTACTTC. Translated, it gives CSARSTGKETQYF.